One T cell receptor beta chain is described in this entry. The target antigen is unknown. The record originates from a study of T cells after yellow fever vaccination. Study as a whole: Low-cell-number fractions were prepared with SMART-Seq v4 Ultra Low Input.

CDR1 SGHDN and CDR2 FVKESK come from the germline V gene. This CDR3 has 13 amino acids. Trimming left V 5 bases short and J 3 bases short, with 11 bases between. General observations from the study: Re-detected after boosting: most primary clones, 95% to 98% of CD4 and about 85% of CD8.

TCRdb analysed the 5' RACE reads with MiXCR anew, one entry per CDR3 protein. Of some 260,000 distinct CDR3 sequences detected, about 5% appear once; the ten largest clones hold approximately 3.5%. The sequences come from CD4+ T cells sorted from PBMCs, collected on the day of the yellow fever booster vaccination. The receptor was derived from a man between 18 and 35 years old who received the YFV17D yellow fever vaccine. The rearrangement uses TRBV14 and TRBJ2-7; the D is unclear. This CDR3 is CASSISGSYEQYF. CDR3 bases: TGTGCCAGCAGCATCAGTGGCAGCTACGAGCAGTACTTC.